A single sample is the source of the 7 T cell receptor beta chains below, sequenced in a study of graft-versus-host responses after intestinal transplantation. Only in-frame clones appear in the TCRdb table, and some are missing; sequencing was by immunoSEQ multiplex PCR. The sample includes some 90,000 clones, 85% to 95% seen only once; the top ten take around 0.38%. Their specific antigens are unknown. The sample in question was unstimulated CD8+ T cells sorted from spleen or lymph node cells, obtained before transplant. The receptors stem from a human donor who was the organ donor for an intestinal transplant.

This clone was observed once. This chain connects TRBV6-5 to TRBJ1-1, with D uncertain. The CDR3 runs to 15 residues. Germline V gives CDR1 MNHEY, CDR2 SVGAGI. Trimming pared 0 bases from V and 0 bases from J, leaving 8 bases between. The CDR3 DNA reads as TGTGCCAGCAGTTACTCATTCTTTCTGAACACTGAAGCTTTCTTT. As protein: CASSYSFFLNTEAFF.

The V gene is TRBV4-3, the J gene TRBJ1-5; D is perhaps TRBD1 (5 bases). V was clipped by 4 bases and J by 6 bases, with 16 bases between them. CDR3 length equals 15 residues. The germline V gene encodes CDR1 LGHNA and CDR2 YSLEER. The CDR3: CASSPNQGGVQPQHF. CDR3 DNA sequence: TGCGCCAGCAGCCCCAACCAGGGAGGGGTTCAGCCCCAGCATTTT.

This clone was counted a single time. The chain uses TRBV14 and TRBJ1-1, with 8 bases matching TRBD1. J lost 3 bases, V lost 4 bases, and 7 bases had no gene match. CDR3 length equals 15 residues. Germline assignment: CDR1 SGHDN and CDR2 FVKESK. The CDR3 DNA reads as TGTGCCAGCAGCCCGCTGACAGGGGCCGACACTGAAGCTTTCTTT. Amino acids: CASSPLTGADTEAFF.

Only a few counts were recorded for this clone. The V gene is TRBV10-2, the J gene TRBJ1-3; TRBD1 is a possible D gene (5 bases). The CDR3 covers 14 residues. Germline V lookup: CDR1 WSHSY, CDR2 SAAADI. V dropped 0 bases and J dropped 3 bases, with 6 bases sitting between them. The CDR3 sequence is CASSESRVGNTIYF. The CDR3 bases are TGCGCCAGCAGTGAGTCCAGGGTTGGAAACACCATATATTTT.

CDR3 amino acids: CASSQAGGFEDTQYF. CDR3 bases: TGTGCCAGCAGCCAAGCGGGGGGGTTTGAAGATACGCAGTATTTT. This chain links TRBV6-1 with TRBJ2-3; 10 bases line up with TRBD2. In germline, CDR1 is MNHNS, CDR2 SASEGT. The CDR3 length is 15 residues. V shed 6 bases and J 5 bases; nucleotides not matched to a gene: 8.

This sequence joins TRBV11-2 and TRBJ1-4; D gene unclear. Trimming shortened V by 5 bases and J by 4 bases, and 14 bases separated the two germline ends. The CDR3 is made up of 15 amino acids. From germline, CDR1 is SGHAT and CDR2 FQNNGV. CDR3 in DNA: TGTGCCAGCAGCCCACCTCCGAGGGTTAATGAAAAACTGTTTTTT. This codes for CASSPPPRVNEKLFF.

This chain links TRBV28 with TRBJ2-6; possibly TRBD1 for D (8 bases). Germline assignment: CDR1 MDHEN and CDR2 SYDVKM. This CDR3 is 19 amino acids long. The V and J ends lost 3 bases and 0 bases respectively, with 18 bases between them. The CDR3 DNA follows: TGTGCCAGCAGTTTTGCCACAGGGGGGGAAAGCTCTGGGGCCAACGTCCTGACTTTC. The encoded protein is CASSFATGGESSGANVLTF. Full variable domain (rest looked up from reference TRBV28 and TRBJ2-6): DVKVTQSSRYLVKRTGEKVFLECVQDMDHENMFWYRQDPGLGLRLIYFSYDVKMKEKGDIPEGYSVSREKKERFSLILESASTNQTSMYLCASSFATGGESSGANVLTFGAGSRLTVL.